This T cell receptor beta chain was captured in a study of cytomegalovirus exposure and HLA in healthy donors. Germline-derived CDR1 and CDR2 are SEHNR and FQNEAQ (reference sequence). V was clipped by 0 bases and J by 7 bases, with 7 bases between them. The CDR3 consists of 14 residues. Vbeta (60) and Jbeta (13) primers were used in the PCR. Produced via immunoSEQ multiplex PCR; TCRdb's table is partial and in-frame only. The data hold about 160,000 clones, with over 60% observed a single time. The sample comprised PBMCs. The TCR was taken from a woman under 40 in good health and CMV-seronegative. The chain joins TRBV7-9 to TRBJ1-6; tentative D call: TRBD1 (5 bases). The CDR3 bases are TGTGCCAGCAGCTTAGCGACAGAGAATTCACCCCTCCACTTT. Encoded protein: CASSLATENSPLHF.